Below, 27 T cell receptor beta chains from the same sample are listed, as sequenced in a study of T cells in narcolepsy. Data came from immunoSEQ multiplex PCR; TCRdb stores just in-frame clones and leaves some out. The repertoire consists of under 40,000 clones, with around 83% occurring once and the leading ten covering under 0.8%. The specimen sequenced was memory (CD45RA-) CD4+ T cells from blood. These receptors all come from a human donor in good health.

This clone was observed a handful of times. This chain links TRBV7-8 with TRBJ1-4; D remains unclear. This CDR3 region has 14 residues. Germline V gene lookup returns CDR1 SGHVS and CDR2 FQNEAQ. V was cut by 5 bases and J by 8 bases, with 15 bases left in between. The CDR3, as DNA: TGTGCCAGCAGCCCAAAAGCGGCTGGGGAAAAACTGTTTTTT. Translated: CASSPKAAGEKLFF. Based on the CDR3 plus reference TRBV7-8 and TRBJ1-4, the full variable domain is GAGVSQSPRYKVAKRGQDVALRCDPISGHVSLFWYQQALGQGPEFLTYFQNEAQLDKSGLPSDRFFAERPEGSVSTLKIQRTQQEDSAVYLCASSPKAAGEKLFFGSGTQLSVL.

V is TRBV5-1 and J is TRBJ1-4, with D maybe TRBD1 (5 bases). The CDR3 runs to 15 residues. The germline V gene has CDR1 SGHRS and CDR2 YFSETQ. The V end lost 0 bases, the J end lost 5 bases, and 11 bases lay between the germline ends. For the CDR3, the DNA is TGCGCCAGCAGCTTGGAGGGCCAGGGAAATGAAAAACTGTTTTTT. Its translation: CASSLEGQGNEKLFF.

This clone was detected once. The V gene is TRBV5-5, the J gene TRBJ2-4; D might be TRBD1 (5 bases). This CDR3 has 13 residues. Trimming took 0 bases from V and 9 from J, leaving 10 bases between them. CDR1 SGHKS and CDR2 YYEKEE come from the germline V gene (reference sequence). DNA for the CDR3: TGTGCCAGCAGCTTGGAGGGGAACGGCATTCAGTACTTC. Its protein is CASSLEGNGIQYF.

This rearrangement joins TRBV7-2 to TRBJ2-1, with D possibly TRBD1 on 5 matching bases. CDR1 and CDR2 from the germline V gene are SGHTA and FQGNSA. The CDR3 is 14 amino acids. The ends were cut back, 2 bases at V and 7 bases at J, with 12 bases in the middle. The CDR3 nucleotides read TGTGCCAGCAGCTTATCAGGGAAGGGGAATGAGCAGTTCTTC. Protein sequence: CASSLSGKGNEQFF. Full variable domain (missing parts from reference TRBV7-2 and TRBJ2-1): GAGVSQSPSNKVTEKGKDVELRCDPISGHTALYWYRQSLGQGLEFLIYFQGNSAPDKSGLPSDRFSAERTGGSVSTLTIQRTQQEDSAVYLCASSLSGKGNEQFFGPGTRLTVL.

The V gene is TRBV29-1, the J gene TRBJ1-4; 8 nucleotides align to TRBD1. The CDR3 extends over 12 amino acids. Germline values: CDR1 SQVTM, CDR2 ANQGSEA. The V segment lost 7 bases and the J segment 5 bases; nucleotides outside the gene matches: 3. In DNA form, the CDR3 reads TGCAGCGCCGGACAGGGAAATGAAAAACTGTTTTTT. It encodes CSAGQGNEKLFF.

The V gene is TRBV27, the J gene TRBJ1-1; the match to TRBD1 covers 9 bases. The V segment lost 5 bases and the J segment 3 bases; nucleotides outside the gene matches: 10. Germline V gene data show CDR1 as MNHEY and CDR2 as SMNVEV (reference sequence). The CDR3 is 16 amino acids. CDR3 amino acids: CASSTTGTGRHTEAFF. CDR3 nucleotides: TGTGCCAGCAGTACGACCGGGACAGGGAGGCACACTGAAGCTTTCTTT.

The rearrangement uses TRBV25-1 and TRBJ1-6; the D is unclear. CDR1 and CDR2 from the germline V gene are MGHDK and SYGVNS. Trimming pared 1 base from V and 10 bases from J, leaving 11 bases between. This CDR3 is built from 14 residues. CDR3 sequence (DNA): TGTGCCAGCAGTGAATTCAATCAAGGCTCACCCCTCCACTTT. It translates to CASSEFNQGSPLHF.

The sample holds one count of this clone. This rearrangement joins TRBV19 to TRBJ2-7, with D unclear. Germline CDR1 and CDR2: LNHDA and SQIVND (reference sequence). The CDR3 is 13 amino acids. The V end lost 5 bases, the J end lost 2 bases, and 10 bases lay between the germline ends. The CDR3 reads CASSPSAPYEQYF. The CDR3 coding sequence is TGTGCCAGTAGTCCATCGGCCCCCTACGAGCAGTACTTC. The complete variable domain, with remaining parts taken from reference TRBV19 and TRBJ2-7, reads DGGITQSPKYLFRKEGQNVTLSCEQNLNHDAMYWYRQDPGQGLRLIYYSQIVNDFQKGDIAEGYSVSREKKESFPLTVTSAQKNPTAFYLCASSPSAPYEQYFGPGTRLTVT.

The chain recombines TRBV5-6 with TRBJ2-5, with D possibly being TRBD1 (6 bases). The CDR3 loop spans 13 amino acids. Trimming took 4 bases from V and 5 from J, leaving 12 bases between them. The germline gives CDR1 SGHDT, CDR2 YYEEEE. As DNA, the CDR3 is TGTGCCAGCAGCGGGACACCCGGGGAGACCCAGTACTTC. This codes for CASSGTPGETQYF. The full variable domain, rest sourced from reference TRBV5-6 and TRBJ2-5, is DAGVTQSPTHLIKTRGQQVTLRCSPKSGHDTVSWYQQALGQGPQFIFQYYEEEERQRGNFPDRFSGHQFPNYSSELNVNALLLGDSALYLCASSGTPGETQYFGPGTRLLVL.

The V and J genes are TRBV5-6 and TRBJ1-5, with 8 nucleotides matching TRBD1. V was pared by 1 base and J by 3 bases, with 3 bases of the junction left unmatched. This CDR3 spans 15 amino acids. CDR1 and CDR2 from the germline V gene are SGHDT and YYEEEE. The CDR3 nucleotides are TGTGCCAGCAGCTTGTACAGGGGGAACAATCAGCCCCAGCATTTT. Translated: CASSLYRGNNQPQHF.

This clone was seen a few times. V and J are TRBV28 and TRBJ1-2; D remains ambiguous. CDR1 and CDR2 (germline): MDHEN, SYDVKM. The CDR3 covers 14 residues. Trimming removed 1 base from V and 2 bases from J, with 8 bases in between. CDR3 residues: CASSLSVSNYGYTF. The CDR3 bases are TGTGCCAGCAGTTTATCGGTCTCCAACTATGGCTACACCTTC.

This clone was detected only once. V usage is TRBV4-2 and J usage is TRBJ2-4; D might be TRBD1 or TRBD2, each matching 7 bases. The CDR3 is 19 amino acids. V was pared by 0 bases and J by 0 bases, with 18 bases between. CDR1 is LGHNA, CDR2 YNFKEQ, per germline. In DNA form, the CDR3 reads TGTGCCAGCAGCCAAGAAGCAGGGGGGGCATTACTAGCCAAAAACATTCAGTACTTC. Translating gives CASSQEAGGALLAKNIQYF.

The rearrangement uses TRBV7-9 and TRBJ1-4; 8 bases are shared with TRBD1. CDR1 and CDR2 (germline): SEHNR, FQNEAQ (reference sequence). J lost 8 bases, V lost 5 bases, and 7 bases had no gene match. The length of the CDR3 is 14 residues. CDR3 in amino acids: CASSQSRGLEKLFF. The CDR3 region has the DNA TGTGCCAGCAGCCAGAGCAGGGGGCTGGAAAAACTGTTTTTT.

The CDR3 nucleotides read TGTGCCAGCAGCCACTCCCCGGGATCTGAGCAGTACTTC. This sequence encodes CASSHSPGSEQYF. This chain joins TRBV5-6 and TRBJ2-7; D is possibly TRBD2 (5 bases). Trimming stripped 4 bases from V and 7 bases from J, with 15 bases between. The CDR3 loop spans 13 amino acids. The germline V gene has CDR1 SGHDT and CDR2 YYEEEE.

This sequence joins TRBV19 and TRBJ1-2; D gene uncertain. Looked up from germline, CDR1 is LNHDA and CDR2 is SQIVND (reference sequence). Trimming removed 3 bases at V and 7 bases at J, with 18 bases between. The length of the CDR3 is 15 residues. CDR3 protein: CASSIGSGSGGGYTF. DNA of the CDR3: TGTGCCAGTAGTATTGGTTCCGGGTCCGGCGGTGGCTACACCTTC.

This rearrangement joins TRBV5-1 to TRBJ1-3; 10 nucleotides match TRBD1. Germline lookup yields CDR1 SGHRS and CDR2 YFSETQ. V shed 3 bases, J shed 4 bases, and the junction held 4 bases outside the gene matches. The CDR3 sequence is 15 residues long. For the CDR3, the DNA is TGCGCCAGCAGCTCGGGACAGGGGCTCGGAAACACCATATATTTT. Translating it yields CASSSGQGLGNTIYF. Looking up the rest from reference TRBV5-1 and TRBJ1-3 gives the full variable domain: KAGVTQTPRYLIKTRGQQVTLSCSPISGHRSVSWYQQTPGQGLQFLFEYFSETQRNKGNFPGRFSGRQFSNSRSEMNVSTLELGDSALYLCASSSGQGLGNTIYFGEGSWLTVV.

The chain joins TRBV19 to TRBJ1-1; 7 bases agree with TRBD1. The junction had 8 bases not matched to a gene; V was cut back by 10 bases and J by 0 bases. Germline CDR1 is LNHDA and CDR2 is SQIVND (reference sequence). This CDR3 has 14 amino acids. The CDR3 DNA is TGTGCCACACGGGACAGTTCCATGAACACTGAAGCTTTCTTT. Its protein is CATRDSSMNTEAFF.

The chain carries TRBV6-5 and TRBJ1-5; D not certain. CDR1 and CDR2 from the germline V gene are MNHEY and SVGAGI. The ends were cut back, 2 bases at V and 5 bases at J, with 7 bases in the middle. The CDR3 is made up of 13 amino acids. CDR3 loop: CASSYSVDQPQHF. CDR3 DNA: TGTGCCAGCAGTTACAGTGTTGATCAGCCCCAGCATTTT.

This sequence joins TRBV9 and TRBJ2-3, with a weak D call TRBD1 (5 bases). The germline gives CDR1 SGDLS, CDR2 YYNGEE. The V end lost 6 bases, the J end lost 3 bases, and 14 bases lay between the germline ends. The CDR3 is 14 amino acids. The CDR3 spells CASTLGAGTDTQYF. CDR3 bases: TGTGCCAGCACGTTAGGGGCTGGGACAGATACGCAGTATTTT.

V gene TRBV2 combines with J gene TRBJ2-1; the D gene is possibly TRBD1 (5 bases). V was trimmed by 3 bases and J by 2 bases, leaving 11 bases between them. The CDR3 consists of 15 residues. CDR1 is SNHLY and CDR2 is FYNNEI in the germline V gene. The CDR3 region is CASSDKFRAYNEQFF. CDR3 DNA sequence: TGTGCCAGCAGTGATAAGTTCAGGGCCTACAATGAGCAGTTCTTC.

The CDR3 DNA reads as TGCGCCAGCAGGCAGGAGGCGAACACCGGGGAGCTGTTTTTT. It encodes CASRQEANTGELFF. V usage is TRBV5-1 and J usage is TRBJ2-2; tentatively, D is TRBD2 (5 bases). Germline CDR1 reads SGHRS; CDR2 reads YFSETQ. The ends were cut back, 5 bases at V and 0 bases at J, with 8 bases in the middle. This CDR3 has 14 residues.

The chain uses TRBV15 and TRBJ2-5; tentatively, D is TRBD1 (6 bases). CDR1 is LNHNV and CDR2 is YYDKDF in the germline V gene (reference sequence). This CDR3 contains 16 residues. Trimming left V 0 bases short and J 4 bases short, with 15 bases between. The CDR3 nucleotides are TGTGCCACCAGCAGAGATCAGGGGCAACCGGGAGAGACCCAGTACTTC. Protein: CATSRDQGQPGETQYF. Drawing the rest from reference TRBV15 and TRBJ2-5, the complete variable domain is DAMVIQNPRYQVTQFGKPVTLSCSQTLNHNVMYWYQQKSSQAPKLLFHYYDKDFNNEADTPDNFQSRRPNTSFCFLDIRSPGLGDTAMYLCATSRDQGQPGETQYFGPGTRLLVL.

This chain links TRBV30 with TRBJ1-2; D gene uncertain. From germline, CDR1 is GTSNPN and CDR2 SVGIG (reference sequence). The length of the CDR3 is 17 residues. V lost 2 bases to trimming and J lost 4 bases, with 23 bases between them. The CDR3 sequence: CAWSPVLGGDRGYGYTF. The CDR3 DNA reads TGTGCCTGGAGTCCCGTCCTAGGTGGGGATCGAGGCTATGGCTACACCTTC.

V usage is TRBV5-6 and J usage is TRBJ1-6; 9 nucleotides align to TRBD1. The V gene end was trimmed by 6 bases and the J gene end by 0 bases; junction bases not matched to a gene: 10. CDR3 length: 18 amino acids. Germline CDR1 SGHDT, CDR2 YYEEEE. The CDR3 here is CASTNRGTGPSYNSPLHF. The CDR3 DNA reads TGTGCCAGCACCAACAGGGGGACAGGGCCCTCCTATAATTCACCCCTCCACTTT.

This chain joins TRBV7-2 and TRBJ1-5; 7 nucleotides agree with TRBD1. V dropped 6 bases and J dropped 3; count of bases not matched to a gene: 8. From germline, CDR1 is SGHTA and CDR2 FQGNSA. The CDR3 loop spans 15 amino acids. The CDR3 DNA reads TGTGCCAGCAGTACAGGGGAGAGGCCCAATCAGCCCCAGCATTTT. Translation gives CASSTGERPNQPQHF.

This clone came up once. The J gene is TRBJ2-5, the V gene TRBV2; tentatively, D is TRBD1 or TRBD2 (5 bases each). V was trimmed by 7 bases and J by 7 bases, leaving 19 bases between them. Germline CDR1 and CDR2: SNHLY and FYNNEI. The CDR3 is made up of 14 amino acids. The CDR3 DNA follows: TGTGCCAGCACAGAGGATGGGACCTCCGGGACCCAGTACTTC. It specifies CASTEDGTSGTQYF.

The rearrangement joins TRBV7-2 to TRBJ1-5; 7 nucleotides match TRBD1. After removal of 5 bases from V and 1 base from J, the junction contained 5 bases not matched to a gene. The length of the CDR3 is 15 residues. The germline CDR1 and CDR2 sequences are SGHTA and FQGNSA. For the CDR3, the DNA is TGTGCCAGCAGCCTGCAGGGGGGGAGCAATCAGCCCCAGCATTTT. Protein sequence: CASSLQGGSNQPQHF.